This T cell receptor (beta chain) was obtained from a study of glioma-infiltrating T cells after dendritic cell vaccination. Study-wide context: Dendritic cells derived from monocytes and pulsed with autologous tumor lysate formed the vaccine.

Germline trimming cut 2 bases from V and 6 bases from J; bases unmatched to any gene: 7. The germline CDR1 and CDR2 sequences are SGHVS and FQNEAQ. The CDR3 is 15 residues long. TCRB CDR3 was amplified from 2 ug genomic DNA or less. Method: immunoSEQ multiplex PCR; TCRdb's copy keeps in-frame clones and lacks some. The sample carries about 36,000 clones, 70% to 85% recorded once. The V and J genes are TRBV7-8 and TRBJ1-5; 7 nucleotides agree with TRBD1. This TCR was sampled from a human donor with glioblastoma. The source was blood, collected before dendritic cell vaccination. The CDR3 DNA reads TGTGCCAGCAGCTTAAGACAGGGCCCAAGTCAGCCCCAGCATTTT. Protein: CASSLRQGPSQPQHF.